This T cell receptor beta chain appears in the sequencing data of a study of cytomegalovirus exposure and HLA in healthy donors. Study-wide points: An ancestry cluster, one associated with Asian ancestry, reportedly showed fewer N-insertions than the approximately 650-donor mean in a later analysis. Among TCR beta chains, those listed as cytomegalovirus-associated numbered more than 150. In vitro assays verified that three CMV-associated chains recognized CMV antigens specifically. Earlier results showed most TCR beta V segments being productive about 90% or about 30% of the time.

In germline, CDR1 is MNHNS, CDR2 SASEGT. This CDR3 is 13 amino acids long. V lost 3 bases and J lost 1, with 6 bases in between. A note on this clone: What it binds is not known.

In the PCR, 60 Vbeta and 13 Jbeta primers were used. The table came from immunoSEQ multiplex PCR; TCRdb's copy has only in-frame clones and leaves some out. The profile shows fewer than 45,000 clones, 80% of them singletons. The chain has TRBV6-1 and TRBJ1-1; D is unclear. The sequence derives from a male donor in good health and CMV-seronegative. Sequencing was carried out using PBMCs. The CDR3 loop is CASSDRSNTEAFF. CDR3 nucleotide sequence: TGTGCCAGCAGTGACAGATCGAACACTGAAGCTTTCTTT.